This is a list of T cell receptor beta chains from one sample in a study of T cell responses to AZD1222 COVID-19 vaccine. Produced via immunoSEQ multiplex PCR; TCRdb's table is partial and in-frame only. The table includes 90,000 to 120,000 clones, roughly 87% detected once. Specimen: peripheral blood, collected 28 days after the second AZD1222 dose. These TCRs come from an adult who received the AZD1222 COVID-19 vaccine. The conserved cysteine and the conserved F or W are not part of the CDR3 here.

v_gene,j_gene,CDR3aa
TRBV9,TRBJ2-1,ASSVDRYNEQF
TRBV30,TRBJ1-3,AWSGGQGAGNTIY
TRBV30,TRBJ1-5,AWSVGTGGGLAQH
TRBV6-5,TRBJ2-1,ASSHLEGGNEQF
TRBV11-3,TRBJ2-3,ASSRTSGGTTDTQY
TRBV6-1,TRBJ2-1,ASSEWDRAGHEQF
TRBV6-6,TRBJ2-2,ASSMDSGELF
TRBV9,TRBJ1-4,ASSVYQGAEKLF
TRBV9,TRBJ2-1,ASSREVSNEQF
TRBV5-1,TRBJ1-4,ASSLGPTGTGEKLF
TRBV6-5,TRBJ2-7,ASSYLRGTREQY
TRBV28,TRBJ2-5,AISGRTQY
TRBV28,TRBJ1-5,ASIGGNQPQH
TRBV29-1,TRBJ1-1,SATRENTEAF
TRBV19,TRBJ1-1,ASSLPTGRWKAF
TRBV29-1,TRBJ1-3,SVEELGSGNTIY
TRBV9,TRBJ1-1,ASSVGGGIMNTEAF
TRBV9,TRBJ2-7,ASSTQGGYEQY
TRBV15,TRBJ2-5,ATSRDSGQGAGETQY
TRBV5-8,TRBJ2-7,ASTLGHLY
TRBV7-2,TRBJ1-1,ASSLSGTLNTEAF
TRBV3-1/TRBV3-2,TRBJ2-7,ASSQPQGANEQY
TRBV4-3,TRBJ2-7,ASSPQRQLDYEQY
TRBV11-2,TRBJ2-7,ASSPGGEPTYEQY
TRBV6-1,TRBJ1-1,ASSERDRGTEAF
TRBV6-2/TRBV6-3,TRBJ2-3,ASSLGLTDTQY
TRBV29-1,TRBJ2-3,SVEGSGSSTDTQY
TRBV14,TRBJ2-7,ASSPGQGTYEQY
TRBV7-2,TRBJ2-1,ASSYTSGSYNEQF
TRBV18,TRBJ1-3,ASSALQGGGNTIY
TRBV7-3,TRBJ1-2,ASSLARTSPYT
TRBV20-1,TRBJ1-2,SASNQLNYGYT
TRBV7-2,TRBJ1-6,ASSTAGTGGLALH
TRBV12-3/TRBV12-4,TRBJ1-5,ASSPGRQPQH
TRBV30,TRBJ2-1,AWSYQNEQF
TRBV12-3/TRBV12-4,TRBJ1-2,ASSPDGNYGYT
TRBV4-1,TRBJ1-3,ASSQVGRLSGNTIY
TRBV27,TRBJ2-1,ASSPLWTSGGTYNEQF
TRBV4-3,TRBJ2-7,ASSQEWGTHSYEQY
TRBV13,TRBJ2-3,ASSFPTGRGGTDTQY
TRBV5-1,TRBJ2-5,ASSLNRNQETQY
TRBV6-5,TRBJ1-2,ASSPGDTVYYGYT
TRBV4-2,TRBJ2-5,ASSQGGGDSQETQY
TRBV7-2,TRBJ1-5,ASSLLSRGDNQPQH
TRBV7-9,TRBJ2-2,ASILTSGGQNTGELF